The rows below give T cell receptor beta chains drawn from one sample of a study of cytomegalovirus exposure and HLA in healthy donors. Data came from immunoSEQ multiplex PCR; TCRdb stores just in-frame clones and leaves some out. The sample lists 250,000 to 350,000 clones, roughly 88% seen once, with roughly 0.93% in the top ten. The sequenced sample consisted of PBMCs. The receptor source for this set is a woman aged 18-29 years in good health and CMV-seronegative. Both conserved end residues are part of each CDR3. The D gene is left open where the match is weak. Expanded clones are given a class, and other clones once, few, many or no size at all.

. | TRBD1 | TRBJ2-2 | TRBV28 | CASRWTGPGTGELFF | TGTGCCAGCAGGTGGACAGGGCCTGGGACCGGGGAGCTGTTTTTT
. | TRBD1 | TRBJ1-2 | TRBV27 | CASRQDRLGGYTF | TGTGCCAGCAGGCAGGACAGGCTGGGTGGCTACACCTTC
. | TRBD2 | TRBJ2-3 | TRBV7-2 | CASSSRIAGVVDTQYF | TGTGCCAGCAGCTCACGAATAGCGGGAGTGGTAGATACGCAGTATTTT
. | . | TRBJ2-2 | TRBV13 | CASSLISGELFF | TGTGCCAGCAGCTTAATCTCCGGGGAGCTGTTTTTT
few | . | TRBJ1-2 | TRBV5-6 | CASAGGGYGYTF | TGTGCCAGCGCGGGCGGGGGATATGGCTACACCTTC
. | . | TRBJ2-7 | TRBV28 | CASRSGGLSSYEQYF | TGTGCCAGCAGATCCGGGGGATTGAGCTCCTACGAGCAGTACTTC
. | TRBD2 | TRBJ2-7 | TRBV27 | CASSGGLARRSYEQYF | TGTGCCAGCAGCGGAGGACTAGCGCGCCGATCCTACGAGCAGTACTTC
. | TRBD2 | TRBJ2-6 | TRBV4-2 | CASSQDGLAGESGANVLTF | TGTGCCAGCAGCCAAGACGGCCTAGCGGGAGAATCCGGGGCCAACGTCCTGACTTTC
once | TRBD2 | TRBJ2-7 | TRBV27 | CASSLTSGAGGLREQYF | TGTGCCAGCAGTTTAACCTCTGGAGCGGGAGGCCTCCGCGAGCAGTACTTC
. | TRBD1 | TRBJ2-5 | TRBV14 | CASSKDRVWGETQYF | TGTGCCAGCAGCAAGGACAGGGTTTGGGGAGAGACCCAGTACTTC
. | TRBD2 | TRBJ2-1 | TRBV10-2 | CASRGTSGRDNEQFF | TGCGCCAGCAGGGGCACTAGCGGGCGGGACAATGAGCAGTTCTTC